This T cell receptor (beta chain) was sequenced in a study of cytomegalovirus exposure and HLA in healthy donors. The study ran its PCR with 60 Vbeta and 13 Jbeta primers. The protocol was immunoSEQ multiplex PCR, while the TCRdb copy is restricted to in-frame clones and leaves out a portion. The sample's table shows about 83,000 clones. Regarding this clone: The antigen is unknown.

Study-wide findings and caveats: Within an earlier analysis, most TCR beta V segments proved productive either about 90% or about 30% of the time. As a later analysis revealed, the rate of TCR association differed by HLA locus, with DRB1 most and HLA-C fewest. Analyzed later, most CMV-associated TCR beta chains appeared HLA-restricted.

Source material: PBMCs. This receptor was obtained from a man in his late teens or twenties in good health and CMV-seropositive.

CDR3 sequence: CASRWTGGNVAFF. The CDR3 nucleotides are TGTGCCAGCCGGTGGACAGGGGGCAACGTAGCTTTCTTT. The chain links TRBV27 to TRBJ1-1; 11 bases agree with TRBD1. The CDR3 contains 13 residues. From germline, CDR1 is MNHEY and CDR2 SMNVEV (reference sequence). Trimming cost V 8 bases and J 10 bases; bases outside gene matches: 9.